This record looks at one T cell receptor beta chain sequence and its context. Its antigen is still unknown. Ophthalmopathic donors had moderate-to-severe activity, CAS ≥3 and NOSPECS ≥4, with disease that had lasted under 3 months. Exclusion applied to patients with other autoimmune diseases, uncontrolled infections, pregnancy or lactation. The PBMC fraction was derived from 9 to 10 ml of fresh peripheral blood. Amplification targeted the TCR beta CDR3 regions, with RNA transcripts as the source material. Following a first-round RT-PCR that used HTBI primers, a second-round multiplex PCR was carried out. TCRdb reanalysed the multiplex PCR reads using MiXCR and keeps one entry per CDR3 protein. This repertoire shows 200,000 to 250,000 distinct CDR3 sequences, around 45% found once; its top ten account for about 45%. This sample is drawn from a study of Graves' ophthalmopathy and Graves' hyperthyroidism. Broader study findings: Most expanded thyroid clonotypes above 0.001 frequency also appeared in blood.

This CDR3 has 15 residues. Germline V gene lookup returns CDR1 KGHDR and CDR2 SFDVKD. J was trimmed by 4 bases and V by 3 bases; bases with no gene match: 6. Sequenced: peripheral blood. The TCR comes from an adult man with Graves' ophthalmopathy. The chain links TRBV24-1 to TRBJ2-5; 8 bases are shared with TRBD1. CDR3 residues: CATSDVRGLIETQYF. In DNA form, the CDR3 reads TGTGCCACCAGTGATGTCAGGGGGCTGATAGAGACCCAGTACTTC.